Listed below are T cell receptor beta chains from one sample, sequenced in a study of vaccination and CD4 T cells after COVID-19. These receptors' antigens are unknown. Each CDR3 protein is one row after TCRdb ran MiXCR on the PCR reads. Here the sample spans about 21,000 distinct CDR3 sequences, over 40% being singletons. Sequences were obtained from CD4+ T cells from blood, cultured in vitro. These TCRs come from a human donor who had recovered from COVID-19. Each CDR3 is given with its conserved first and last residue. D genes are given only for firm matches. Clone size is not always given. Where it is, it says once, few, many or a class for expanded clones.

J: TRBJ2-2; size: .; V: TRBV28; D: .; DNA: TGTGCCAGCAGATTCCAGGGGACCGGGGAGCTGTTTTTT; CDR3: CASRFQGTGELFF
J: TRBJ1-2; size: .; V: TRBV5-1; D: .; DNA: TGCGCCAGCAGCTTCGGACCCAGATATGGCTACACCTTC; CDR3: CASSFGPRYGYTF
J: TRBJ1-3; size: once; V: TRBV28; D: .; DNA: TGTGCCAGCAGTTTTTTCCGAGCAGGGACTGGAAACACCATATATTTT; CDR3: CASSFFRAGTGNTIYF
J: TRBJ1-6; size: few; V: TRBV7-2; D: .; DNA: TGTGCCAGCAGCTTATCCTTCGGGCCGTCGAGCTCCTATAATTCACCCCTCCACTTT; CDR3: CASSLSFGPSSSYNSPLHF
J: TRBJ2-5; size: .; V: TRBV5-4; D: .; DNA: TGTGCCAGCAGCTCGGTGGTCGTGGAGGGGGAGACCCAGTACTTC; CDR3: CASSSVVVEGETQYF
J: TRBJ2-2; size: few; V: TRBV10-3; D: .; DNA: TGTGCCATCAGTGAATTGGGGCAGGGGAACACCGGGGAGCTGTTTTTT; CDR3: CAISELGQGNTGELFF
J: TRBJ2-7; size: few; V: TRBV5-1; D: .; DNA: TGCGCCAGCAGCGTAGACCTGAGGGGGGAGCAGTACTTC; CDR3: CASSVDLRGEQYF
J: TRBJ2-7; size: few; V: TRBV7-9; D: TRBD1; DNA: TGTGCCAGCAGCCGGAACAGGGGAGCTCGGACCTACGAGCAGTACTTC; CDR3: CASSRNRGARTYEQYF
J: TRBJ1-2; size: .; V: TRBV19; D: .; DNA: TGTGCCAGTAGTATAGCCACCTATGGCTACACCTTC; CDR3: CASSIATYGYTF
J: TRBJ2-7; size: .; V: TRBV7-9; D: TRBD2; DNA: TGTGCCAGCAGCTTGGGACTAGCGGGAGGCTACCCCTACGAGCAGTACTTC; CDR3: CASSLGLAGGYPYEQYF
J: TRBJ2-3; size: .; V: TRBV27; D: .; DNA: TGTGCCAGCAGCCGAAAAGCGGGTGTCACAGATACGCAGTATTTT; CDR3: CASSRKAGVTDTQYF
J: TRBJ1-1; size: .; V: TRBV28; D: .; DNA: TGTGCCAGCAGTATCCCTACAGTGTTCACTGAAGCTTTCTTT; CDR3: CASSIPTVFTEAFF
J: TRBJ2-5; size: .; V: TRBV6-5; D: TRBD1; DNA: TGTGCCAGCAGTTCCTTCGACAGGGTTTTTGAGACCCAGTACTTC; CDR3: CASSSFDRVFETQYF
J: TRBJ2-2; size: .; V: TRBV20-1; D: TRBD1; DNA: TGCAGTGCTAGAGATGTGAGGACAGGGGCCACCGGGGAGCTGTTTTTT; CDR3: CSARDVRTGATGELFF
J: TRBJ1-2; size: few; V: TRBV28; D: TRBD1; DNA: TGTGCCAGCACCTCGGGGGACAGGGGGCAAAGTGGCTACACCTTC; CDR3: CASTSGDRGQSGYTF
J: TRBJ2-1; size: .; V: TRBV6-1; D: .; DNA: TGTGCCAGCAAGGGAGGCGCTAGCTCCTACAATGAGCAGTTCTTC; CDR3: CASKGGASSYNEQFF
J: TRBJ1-2; size: once; V: TRBV20-1; D: .; DNA: TGCAGTGCTAGCGAAAACTATGGCTACACCTTC; CDR3: CSASENYGYTF
J: TRBJ1-1; size: .; V: TRBV30; D: .; DNA: TGTGCCTGGAGTCGGACCCACACTGAAGCTTTCTTT; CDR3: CAWSRTHTEAFF
J: TRBJ2-1; size: .; V: TRBV11-2; D: TRBD2; DNA: TGTGCCAGCAGCCCGAGGCTAGCGGGAAATGAGCAGTTCTTC; CDR3: CASSPRLAGNEQFF
J: TRBJ2-3; size: few; V: TRBV7-2; D: .; DNA: TGTGCCAGCAGCTTCAACAGGGGCACAGATACGCAGTATTTT; CDR3: CASSFNRGTDTQYF
J: TRBJ1-1; size: .; V: TRBV12-3/TRBV12-4; D: .; DNA: TGTGCCAGCAGTCCTTACAGGAACACTGAAGCTTTCTTT; CDR3: CASSPYRNTEAFF
J: TRBJ1-1; size: .; V: TRBV11-2; D: .; DNA: TGTGCCAGCAGCTTACCCCCCAGAGGAGCTTTCTTT; CDR3: CASSLPPRGAFF
J: TRBJ2-3; size: few; V: TRBV21-1; D: .; DNA: TGTGCCAGCAGCAAAAATGGGGGGGGATGGGATACGCAGTATTTT; CDR3: CASSKNGGGWDTQYF
J: TRBJ1-2; size: .; V: TRBV7-6; D: .; DNA: TGTGCCAGCAGCCTAGGGGGTCTCGACTATGGCTACACCTTC; CDR3: CASSLGGLDYGYTF
J: TRBJ1-3; size: few; V: TRBV7-9; D: .; DNA: TGTGCCAGCAGCTTACGGGGGGCTTTTGGAAACACCATATATTTT; CDR3: CASSLRGAFGNTIYF
J: TRBJ1-6; size: .; V: TRBV6-5; D: .; DNA: TGTGCCAGCAGTTACGGGCAGGCCTTGGGGGGTTCACCCCTCCACTTT; CDR3: CASSYGQALGGSPLHF
J: TRBJ2-7; size: medium-sized; V: TRBV5-1; D: TRBD1; DNA: TGCGCCAGCAGCTGGGGGACAGGGTCTACGGGCGAGCAGTACTTC; CDR3: CASSWGTGSTGEQYF
J: TRBJ2-2; size: .; V: TRBV19; D: .; DNA: TGTGCCAGTAGTATAGGAAGCGCCGGGGGCGGGGAGCTGTTTTTT; CDR3: CASSIGSAGGGELFF
J: TRBJ2-7; size: few; V: TRBV11-3; D: TRBD1; DNA: TGTGCCAGCAGCTTAGTACAGGGGGCCAACGAGCAGTACTTC; CDR3: CASSLVQGANEQYF
J: TRBJ2-1; size: .; V: TRBV7-2; D: TRBD1; DNA: TGTGCCAGCAGCTTAGGACAGGGGCCCTACAATGAGCAGTTCTTC; CDR3: CASSLGQGPYNEQFF
J: TRBJ1-2; size: .; V: TRBV27; D: .; DNA: TGTGCCAGCCAACCCCAGGGTGGCTATGGCTACACCTTC; CDR3: CASQPQGGYGYTF
J: TRBJ2-1; size: .; V: TRBV5-1; D: TRBD1; DNA: TGCGCCAGCAGCACGGACCGGGACAGGGAACAGTTCTTC; CDR3: CASSTDRDREQFF
J: TRBJ1-2; size: .; V: TRBV5-1; D: TRBD1; DNA: TGCGCCAGCAGCCAGGACAGGGGATCTAACTATGGCTACACCTTC; CDR3: CASSQDRGSNYGYTF
J: TRBJ1-1; size: .; V: TRBV6-1; D: .; DNA: TGTGCCAGCAGTGAGACAGTAAACACTGAAGCTTTCTTT; CDR3: CASSETVNTEAFF
J: TRBJ2-7; size: once; V: TRBV11-3; D: .; DNA: TGTGCCAGCAGCTTAGATCGGGGTAACGAGCAGTACTTC; CDR3: CASSLDRGNEQYF
J: TRBJ1-6; size: .; V: TRBV6-5; D: .; DNA: TGTGCCAGCAGTTACCCCGGGGTCTCACCCCTCCACTTT; CDR3: CASSYPGVSPLHF
J: TRBJ2-1; size: .; V: TRBV30; D: TRBD1; DNA: TGTGCCTGGAGTTACAGGGGGCTATCGAACAATGAGCAGTTCTTC; CDR3: CAWSYRGLSNNEQFF
J: TRBJ2-3; size: .; V: TRBV4-2; D: .; DNA: TGTGCCAGCAGCCTCTTCAGGGGAGATACGCAGTATTTT; CDR3: CASSLFRGDTQYF
J: TRBJ1-1; size: few; V: TRBV7-9; D: .; DNA: TGTGCCAGCAGCTTTTCAGGGATGGGCACTGAAGCTTTCTTT; CDR3: CASSFSGMGTEAFF
J: TRBJ2-7; size: .; V: TRBV6-1; D: TRBD1; DNA: TGTGCCAGCAGGGACAGGGTCGTTACCTACGAGCAGTACTTC; CDR3: CASRDRVVTYEQYF
J: TRBJ1-6; size: few; V: TRBV20-1; D: .; DNA: TGCAGTGCTAGAGATCTTGGGGGTTCCTATAATTCACCCCTCCACTTT; CDR3: CSARDLGGSYNSPLHF
J: TRBJ2-6; size: few; V: TRBV7-2; D: .; DNA: TGTGCCAGCAGCTTCTCCGGCTCTGGGGCCAACGTCCTGACTTTC; CDR3: CASSFSGSGANVLTF
J: TRBJ2-3; size: .; V: TRBV10-3; D: .; DNA: TGTGCCATCAGTGGATCCCTAGGTTTATCAGATACGCAGTATTTT; CDR3: CAISGSLGLSDTQYF
J: TRBJ2-3; size: .; V: TRBV10-3; D: TRBD1; DNA: TGTGCCATCAGTGGACAGGGGGCTAGAGATACGCAGTATTTT; CDR3: CAISGQGARDTQYF
J: TRBJ1-6; size: .; V: TRBV6-2/TRBV6-3; D: .; DNA: TGTGCCAGCAGCCTGATGTCTTCACCCCTCCACTTT; CDR3: CASSLMSSPLHF
J: TRBJ2-1; size: once; V: TRBV20-1; D: TRBD2; DNA: TGCAGTGCTACCACCCCTAGCGGGTTCGGCAATGAGCAGTTCTTC; CDR3: CSATTPSGFGNEQFF
J: TRBJ2-1; size: .; V: TRBV20-1; D: .; DNA: TGCAGTGCTGAAACAGGGAAAGGGGGCTCCTACAATGAGCAGTTCTTC; CDR3: CSAETGKGGSYNEQFF
J: TRBJ1-6; size: few; V: TRBV7-2; D: TRBD1; DNA: TGTGCCAGCAGCAGCTCCGGGACAGCCGGTGCAACCCTCCACTTT; CDR3: CASSSSGTAGATLHF
J: TRBJ2-1; size: .; V: TRBV19; D: TRBD2; DNA: TGTGCCAGTAGTATTCGGGGGGGACTAGCGGGGAGTGAGCAGTTCTTC; CDR3: CASSIRGGLAGSEQFF